A selection of T cell receptor beta chains follows, all from one sample in a study of STAT3 mutations in large granular lymphocyte leukemia. Sequencing used immunoSEQ multiplex PCR; TCRdb keeps in-frame clones, though not all of them. Found here are tens of thousands of clones, roughly three quarters of them singletons; the top ten hold 0.43%. The sequenced sample consisted of PBMCs. These receptors all stem from a human donor with T large granular lymphocyte leukemia. Some clones in this sample may be carry-over from other donors' samples. Both conserved end residues are part of each CDR3. A D gene is named only where the DNA matches it firmly. Clone size, where shown, is once, few, many, or a class for clones that have expanded.

cdr3_aa cdr3_nt d_call v_call clone_size j_call
CASIGEGDQPQHF TGTGCCAGCATTGGTGAGGGTGATCAGCCCCAGCATTTT . TRBV6-6 . TRBJ1-5
CASSYSWAGSDYGYTF TGTGCCAGCAGTTACTCGTGGGCAGGATCGGACTATGGCTACACCTTC . TRBV6-5 . TRBJ1-2
CASSTVWGGYYNEQFF TGTGCCAGCAGTACCGTGTGGGGGGGATATTACAATGAGCAGTTCTTC TRBD2 TRBV28 . TRBJ2-1
CASRALPNRGRGTGELFF TGTGCCAGTAGGGCATTACCTAACAGGGGGCGCGGCACCGGGGAGCTGTTTTTT TRBD1 TRBV19 . TRBJ2-2
CASSFAGADTQYF TGTGCCAGCAGCTTCGCAGGGGCAGATACGCAGTATTTT . TRBV5-6 . TRBJ2-3
CAISEFVANTEAFF TGTGCCATCAGTGAGTTCGTTGCGAACACTGAAGCTTTCTTT . TRBV10-3 . TRBJ1-1
CASSHDRDNTEAFF TGTGCCAGCAGCCACGACAGGGATAACACTGAAGCTTTCTTT TRBD1 TRBV7-9 . TRBJ1-1
CASSPGALAKNIQYF TGCGCCAGCAGCCCCGGGGCTTTAGCCAAAAACATTCAGTACTTC . TRBV5-1 . TRBJ2-4
CASTRDKETQYF TGTGCCAGCACCCGGGACAAGGAGACCCAGTACTTC . TRBV2 . TRBJ2-5
CASKLSGTEAFF TGCGCCAGCAAACTCAGTGGCACTGAAGCTTTCTTT . TRBV5-1 . TRBJ1-1
CASSILPSLTPSVVKNIQYF TGTGCCAGTAGTATCTTACCCTCTTTAACACCGTCTGTAGTCAAAAACATTCAGTACTTC . TRBV19 . TRBJ2-4
CASSLASGGAADTQYF TGCGCCAGCAGCTTGGCTAGCGGGGGGGCAGCGGATACGCAGTATTTT TRBD2 TRBV5-1 . TRBJ2-3
CAWGGRLDNEQFF TGTGCCTGGGGGGGCAGGCTCGACAATGAGCAGTTCTTC . TRBV30 . TRBJ2-1
CASSEAGQGAQPQHF TGTGCCAGCAGTGAAGCGGGACAGGGAGCCCAGCCCCAGCATTTT TRBD1 TRBV6-1 . TRBJ1-5
CASSMGQGVYNSPLHF TGTGCCAGCAGTATGGGACAGGGGGTCTATAATTCACCCCTCCACTTT TRBD1 TRBV27 . TRBJ1-6
CASSLQGSGEKLFF TGTGCCAGCAGTTTGCAGGGAAGCGGTGAAAAACTGTTTTTT . TRBV28 . TRBJ1-4
CASTTESGTEAFF TGTGCCAGCACCACCGAATCGGGTACTGAAGCTTTCTTT . TRBV2 few TRBJ1-1
CASSLGGAGSYEQYF TGCGCCAGCAGCTTGGGAGGGGCTGGCTCCTACGAGCAGTACTTC . TRBV5-1 . TRBJ2-7
CASSPRGTSLYEQFF TGTGCCAGCAGCCCCCGGGGGACTAGCTTGTATGAGCAGTTCTTC TRBD2 TRBV9 . TRBJ2-1
CASTRGRGSTLNTEAFF TGTGCCAGCACGAGAGGCAGGGGGTCCACTTTGAACACTGAAGCTTTCTTT TRBD1 TRBV2 . TRBJ1-1
CASSPGTGTYNEQFF TGCGCCAGCAGCCCGGGGACAGGGACATACAATGAGCAGTTCTTC TRBD1 TRBV5-1 . TRBJ2-1
CATSRDWNEQFF TGTGCCACCAGCAGAGATTGGAATGAGCAGTTCTTC . TRBV15 . TRBJ2-1
CASSGGYSNQPQHF TGTGCCAGCAGTGGGGGCTATAGCAATCAGCCCCAGCATTTT . TRBV9 . TRBJ1-5
CASSPRRVNTEAFF TGTGCCAGCAGCCCGCGGAGGGTGAACACTGAAGCTTTCTTT . TRBV7-2 . TRBJ1-1
CASSLVWRKGNQPQHF TGTGCCAGCAGCTTGGTATGGAGAAAGGGCAATCAGCCCCAGCATTTT . TRBV5-6 . TRBJ1-5